Below, 12 T cell receptor beta chains from the same sample are listed, as sequenced in a study of cytomegalovirus exposure and HLA in healthy donors. A multiplex PCR was run with 60 Vbeta primers and 13 Jbeta primers. TCRdb's copy holds only in-frame clones and misses some; the assay was immunoSEQ multiplex PCR. The table lists around 180,000 clones, about 90% of them singletons. Material for sequencing was PBMCs. These receptors were taken from a girl under three years old in good health and CMV-seronegative.

This chain joins TRBV5-1 and TRBJ2-1; 13 bases map to TRBD2. The J segment lost 5 bases and the V segment lost 7 bases, leaving 6 bases of the junction unmatched. CDR1 is SGHRS, CDR2 YFSETQ, per germline. The CDR3 consists of 15 residues. This chain's CDR3 is CASQRGTSGDNEQFF. The CDR3 DNA reads as TGCGCCAGCCAACGCGGGACTAGCGGGGACAATGAGCAGTTCTTC.

This chain uses TRBV21-1 with TRBJ2-3; no DNA check was done on the table's D call, TRBD2. TRBV21-1 is termed a pseudogene. The CDR3 has 16 residues. CDR3 sequence (DNA): TGTGCCAGCAGCAAAGCGCTTCGAGGAAGCACAGATACGCAGTATTTT. Translation: CASSKALRGSTDTQYF.

Concerning this clone itself: At one end the junction does not follow the germline gene, possibly because of a read error. The chain recombines TRBV6-6 with TRBJ2-7; possible D gene TRBD1, 6 bases. CDR3 size: 12 residues. Looked up from germline, CDR1 is MNHNY and CDR2 is SVGAGI (reference sequence). CDR3 sequence: CASSYRQDERYF. CDR3 bases: TGTGCCAGCAGTTACCGACAGGACGAGCGGTACTTC.

The V gene is TRBV6-6, the J gene TRBJ2-5, with 8 bases that match TRBD2. The CDR3 is 15 residues long. Germline-derived CDR1 and CDR2 are MNHNY and SVGAGI (reference sequence). Germline trimming cut 7 bases from V and 3 bases from J; bases unmatched to any gene: 10. The CDR3 nucleotides are TGTGCCAGCACCCCCGCCGGGGGGGCCGAAGAGACCCAGTACTTC. Amino acid sequence: CASTPAGGAEETQYF.

V usage is TRBV7-2 and J usage is TRBJ2-3, with 7 bases that match TRBD2. The CDR3 spans 16 residues. Germline values: CDR1 SGHTA, CDR2 FQGNSA. Trimming took 1 base from V and 6 from J; bases not matched to a gene: 10. CDR3 in amino acids: CASSLGGRAFTDTQYF. Written as DNA, the CDR3 is TGTGCCAGCAGCTTAGGTGGGAGGGCCTTTACGGATACGCAGTATTTT.

This chain uses TRBV6-1 with TRBJ1-1, with D perhaps TRBD1 (6 bases). Looked up from germline, CDR1 is MNHNS and CDR2 is SASEGT. The CDR3 contains 14 residues. Trimming pared 2 bases from V and 2 bases from J, leaving 9 bases between. CDR3 sequence (DNA): TGTGCCAGCAGTGAAAGGACAGCAAACACTGAAGCTTTCTTT. It translates to CASSERTANTEAFF.

This clone was counted a single time. V gene TRBV5-4 combines with J gene TRBJ2-1; 7 bases align to TRBD2. V shed 1 base, J shed 3 bases, and the junction held 7 bases outside the gene matches. CDR1 is SGHNT, CDR2 YYREEE, per germline (reference sequence). The CDR3 consists of 16 residues. The CDR3 spells CASSLRAAGVYNEQFF. The CDR3 bases are TGTGCCAGCAGCTTGAGGGCGGCGGGGGTCTACAATGAGCAGTTCTTC.

This chain links TRBV27 with TRBJ2-7, with 9 bases identical to TRBD1. Looked up from germline, CDR1 is MNHEY and CDR2 is SMNVEV (reference sequence). The ends lost 0 bases at V and 3 bases at J; junction bases unmatched: 3. The CDR3 loop spans 15 amino acids. The CDR3 loop is CASSLSRTGVYEQYF. CDR3 DNA sequence: TGTGCCAGCAGTTTATCGCGGACAGGGGTCTACGAGCAGTACTTC.

CDR3 in amino acids: CASSLKGGLASTGELFF. The CDR3 DNA sequence: TGTGCCAGCAGCTTAAAAGGGGGACTAGCGAGCACCGGGGAGCTGTTTTTT. The chain uses TRBV7-9 and TRBJ2-2; 10 nucleotides line up with TRBD2. The CDR3 is 17 residues long. Germline V lookup: CDR1 SEHNR, CDR2 FQNEAQ (reference sequence). V gave up 2 bases and J gave up 4 bases; unmatched junction bases: 7.

The chain's CDR3 is CASSLTGGSGNEQFF. The DNA of the CDR3 is TGTGCCAGCAGCTTGACGGGCGGGAGTGGGAATGAGCAGTTCTTC. This rearrangement joins TRBV5-4 to TRBJ2-1; 7 bases are a match to TRBD2. CDR1 and CDR2 (germline): SGHNT, YYREEE (reference sequence). CDR3 size: 15 residues. With 1 base clipped from V and 7 bases from J, the junction kept 8 bases outside the gene matches.

With respect to this clone: One end of the junction does not line up with germline, which may come from a read error. The chain couples TRBV5-6 to TRBJ2-7; TRBD2 agrees at 11 bases. The CDR3 is 16 residues long. The V gene's germline CDR1 is SGHDT and CDR2 YYEEEE. CDR3 amino acids: CASTLGLAGGFNEQYF. In DNA, the CDR3 is TGTGCCAGCACCTTGGGTCTAGCGGGAGGATTCAACGAGCAGTACTTC. Complete variable domain (other parts from reference TRBV5-6 and TRBJ2-7): DAGVTQSPTHLIKTRGQQVTLRCSPKSGHDTVSWYQQALGQGPQFIFQYYEEEERQRGNFPDRFSGHQFPNYSSELNVNALLLGDSALYLCASTLGLAGGFNEQYFGPGTRLTVT.

The rearrangement uses TRBV27 and TRBJ2-7; D perhaps matches TRBD1 (5 bases). The germline gives CDR1 MNHEY, CDR2 SMNVEV (reference sequence). The CDR3 is made up of 14 amino acids. Deletions cut 5 bases from V and 4 bases from J, with 15 bases between. This CDR3 is CASSIRPPGYEQYF. Written as DNA, the CDR3 is TGTGCCAGCAGTATCCGCCCCCCAGGGTACGAGCAGTACTTC.